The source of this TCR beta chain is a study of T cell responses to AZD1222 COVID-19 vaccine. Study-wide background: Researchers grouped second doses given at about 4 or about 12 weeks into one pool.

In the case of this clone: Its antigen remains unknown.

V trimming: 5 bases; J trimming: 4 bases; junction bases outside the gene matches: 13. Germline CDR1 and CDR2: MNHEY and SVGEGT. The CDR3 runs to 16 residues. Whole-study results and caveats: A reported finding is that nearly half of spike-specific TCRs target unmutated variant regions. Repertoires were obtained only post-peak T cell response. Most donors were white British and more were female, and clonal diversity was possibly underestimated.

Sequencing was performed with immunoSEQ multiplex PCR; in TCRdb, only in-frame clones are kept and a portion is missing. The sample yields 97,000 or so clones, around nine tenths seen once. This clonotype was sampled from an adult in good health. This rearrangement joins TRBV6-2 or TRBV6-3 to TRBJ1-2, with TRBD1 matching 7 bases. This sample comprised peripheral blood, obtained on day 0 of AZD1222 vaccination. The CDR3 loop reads CASSAPGQISFYGYTF. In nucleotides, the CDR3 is TGTGCCAGCAGTGCTCCGGGACAGATTTCTTTCTATGGCTACACCTTC.